This T cell receptor beta chain comes out of a study of T cells in Graves' hyperthyroidism and ophthalmopathy. Amplification of TCR beta CDR3 regions was performed using RNA transcripts as template. HTBI primers were the set used in a first-round RT-PCR of the TCR CDR3. TCRdb re-analysed the multiplex PCR reads in MiXCR, keeping a single row per CDR3 protein. The table shows 550,000 to 700,000 distinct CDR3 sequences, with around 46% occurring only once. About this clonotype: Antigen: not known. A much larger clone sits a single nucleotide away, making a read error possible.

CDR1 is MDHEN and CDR2 is SYDVKM in the germline V gene. This CDR3 has 15 amino acids. J was trimmed by 8 bases and V by 5 bases; bases with no gene match: 9. Study conclusions and caveats: Classification by a 13 V-J model distinguished ophthalmopathy from stable hyperthyroidism.

Sequencing used peripheral blood or thyroid tissue (not recorded which). The chain combines TRBV28 with TRBJ1-6; 7 nucleotides match TRBD1. The sequence derives from an adult woman with Graves' disease, either hyperthyroidism or ophthalmopathy (not recorded which). CDR3 coding DNA: TGTGCCAGCAGTACGGAGAGGGGGCTGCATTCACCCCTCCACTTT. It translates to CASSTERGLHSPLHF.